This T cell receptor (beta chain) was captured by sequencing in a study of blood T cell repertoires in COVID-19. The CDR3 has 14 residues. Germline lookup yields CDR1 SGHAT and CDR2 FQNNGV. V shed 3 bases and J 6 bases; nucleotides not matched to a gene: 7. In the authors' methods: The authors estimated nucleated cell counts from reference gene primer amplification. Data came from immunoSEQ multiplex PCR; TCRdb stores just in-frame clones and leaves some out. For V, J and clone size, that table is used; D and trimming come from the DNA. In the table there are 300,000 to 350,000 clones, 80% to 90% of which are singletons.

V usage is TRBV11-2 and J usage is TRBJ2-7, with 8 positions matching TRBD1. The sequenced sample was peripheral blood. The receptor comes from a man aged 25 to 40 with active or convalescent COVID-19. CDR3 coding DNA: TGTGCCAGCAGCTTGGGGATGACAGGGGTCGAGCAGTACTTC. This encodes CASSLGMTGVEQYF.